Listed below are T cell receptor beta chains from one sample, sequenced in a study of T cell repertoires in cytomegalovirus infection. No antigen is known for these receptors. A single record per CDR3 protein comes from TCRdb applying MiXCR to the reads. The sample lists approximately 500,000 distinct CDR3 sequences, around a third seen once, with 17% in the top ten. The sample in question was cultured PBMCs, obtained from culture after CMV antigen stimulation. The receptors originated from a human donor in good health (CMV status not recorded). Some clones in this sample may be carry-over from other donors' samples. CDR3s include the opening cysteine and the closing phenylalanine or tryptophan. The D gene is left open where the match is weak. Clone sizes are given selectively: once, few, many, or a class where the clone is expanded.

size	V	J	D	DNA	CDR3
many	TRBV12-3/TRBV12-4	TRBJ1-2	-	TGTGCCAGCAGCCCCCGGCGGGGAGTAGGAGGCTACACCTTC	CASSPRRGVGGYTF
many	TRBV7-2	TRBJ2-7	-	TGTGCCAGCAGCTCTAACGCACCCGGGACCTACGAGCAGTACTTC	CASSSNAPGTYEQYF
few	TRBV4-1	TRBJ2-2	-	TGCGCCAGCAGCTTACTGGACGTGGCCGGGGAGCTGTTTTTT	CASSLLDVAGELFF
-	TRBV3-1	TRBJ1-6	TRBD1	TGTGCCAGCAGCCCGCGGACAGGGATTGACTCACCCCTCCACTTT	CASSPRTGIDSPLHF
few	TRBV7-2	TRBJ2-7	-	TGTGCCAGCAGCTTAGACCGCAACGAGCAGTACTTC	CASSLDRNEQYF
-	TRBV6-6	TRBJ1-4	-	TGTGCCAGCAGACAGGGAGGAAATGAAAAACTGTTTTTT	CASRQGGNEKLFF
many	TRBV7-3	TRBJ2-3	-	TGTGCCAGCAGCTTAGGTGTAAGTGGAAGCACAGATACGCAGTATTTT	CASSLGVSGSTDTQYF
many	TRBV7-2	TRBJ2-3	TRBD2	TGTGCCAGCAGCCCTTTCCTAGCGGGAGATACGCAGTATTTT	CASSPFLAGDTQYF
many	TRBV20-1	TRBJ2-1	-	TGCAGTACTCTCGGGAATCGGATCAATGAGCAGTTCTTC	CSTLGNRINEQFF
-	TRBV19	TRBJ1-1	-	TGTGCCAGTAGTTCCGTGGGGATGGGGATGAACACTGAAGCTTTCTTT	CASSSVGMGMNTEAFF
-	TRBV12-3/TRBV12-4	TRBJ2-4	-	TGTGCCAGCAGTTTTCAGGGGACCAAAAACATTCAGTACTTC	CASSFQGTKNIQYF
many	TRBV7-2	TRBJ1-5	-	TGTGCCAGCAGACTTCAGGGACCCAATCAGCCCCAGCATTTT	CASRLQGPNQPQHF
-	TRBV18	TRBJ2-5	-	TGTGCCAGCTCACCGTCGATTCAAGAGACCCAGTACTTC	CASSPSIQETQYF
few	TRBV7-2	TRBJ1-5	-	TGTGCCAGCAGCTTAGTCGTTGATAGCAATCAGCCCCAGCATTTT	CASSLVVDSNQPQHF
many	TRBV6-5	TRBJ2-1	TRBD2	TGTGCCAGCAGTAGCGGGAGAAACTACAATGAGCAGTTCTTC	CASSSGRNYNEQFF
-	TRBV7-1	TRBJ1-6	-	TGTGCCAGCAGCTCCAGGGACGGATATAATTCACCCCTCCACTTT	CASSSRDGYNSPLHF
-	TRBV6-1	TRBJ2-7	-	TGTGCCAGCAGTCTAGACCGAAACATACTAGTGGGAAGGGGCTACGAGCAGTACTTC	CASSLDRNILVGRGYEQYF
once	TRBV18	TRBJ2-3	-	TGTGCCAGCTCACCCAGTCTAGGGAGCAGCACAGATACGCAGTATTTT	CASSPSLGSSTDTQYF
few	TRBV6-5	TRBJ2-5	-	TGTGCCAGCAGTTACGGGACCAACCCGGCGCGGGAGACCCAGTACTTC	CASSYGTNPARETQYF
-	TRBV20-1	TRBJ2-7	-	TGCAGTGCTAGAGGGTGGGGGATCCCCTCCTACGAGCAGTACTTC	CSARGWGIPSYEQYF
-	TRBV7-2	TRBJ1-3	-	TGTGCCAGCAGCCCAGGGTTAGGAAACACCATATATTTT	CASSPGLGNTIYF
few	TRBV10-3	TRBJ1-2	-	TGTGCCATCAACACAGGGATGGCTAACTATGGCTACACCTTC	CAINTGMANYGYTF
many	TRBV11-3	TRBJ2-2	-	TGTGCCAGCATCGCGGACAGTAGAGGTGCCGGGGAGCTGTTTTTT	CASIADSRGAGELFF
few	TRBV10-3	TRBJ2-3	-	TGTGCCATCAGTGACTCGGCAGGGTATACGCAGTATTTT	CAISDSAGYTQYF
many	TRBV7-2	TRBJ2-3	-	TGTGCCAGCAGCTTATTCGTAAGAGATACGCAGTATTTT	CASSLFVRDTQYF
-	TRBV3-1	TRBJ2-1	-	TGTGCCAGCAGCCTCAAATACCCCGCTTTAGGGGCTGGGGTGAATGAGCAGTTCTTC	CASSLKYPALGAGVNEQFF
-	TRBV7-9	TRBJ1-5	-	TGTGCCAGCAGCCTGGACCCGGGGAGTCAGCCCCAGCATTTT	CASSLDPGSQPQHF
-	TRBV12-3/TRBV12-4	TRBJ2-5	-	TGTGCCAGCAGTCGTACCAGGACTCCGCAAGAGACCCAGTACTTC	CASSRTRTPQETQYF
few	TRBV9	TRBJ2-1	TRBD2	TGTGCCAGCAGCGCCTCGGGACTAGCGGGGAATGAGCAGTTCTTC	CASSASGLAGNEQFF
few	TRBV19	TRBJ1-1	-	TGTGCCAGTGGGTTTACTGAAGCTTTCTTT	CASGFTEAFF
-	TRBV7-2	TRBJ1-6	TRBD1	TGTGCCAGCAGCTACCAGACAGGGGCCGGGAATTCACCCCTCCACTTT	CASSYQTGAGNSPLHF
few	TRBV15	TRBJ1-5	-	TGTGCCACCAGCACACCCCGGCGGGGGGGCAATCAGCCCCAGCATTTT	CATSTPRRGGNQPQHF
-	TRBV11-2	TRBJ2-1	-	TGTGCCAGCAGGACCTGGGGGGGCGATGAGCAGTTCTTC	CASRTWGGDEQFF
-	TRBV18	TRBJ2-2	-	TGTGCCAGCTCACCACGGATGCACGGGCCGGGGACCGGGGAGCTGTTTTTT	CASSPRMHGPGTGELFF
-	TRBV5-6	TRBJ2-7	-	TGTGCCAGCAGCTTGGCTCTCGGGACGGGGTACTTC	CASSLALGTGYF
-	TRBV18	TRBJ1-2	-	TGTGCCAGCTCAACAAATCCCGACTCCTATGGCTACACCTTC	CASSTNPDSYGYTF
few	TRBV6-5	TRBJ2-5	-	TGTGCCAGCAGGCGGGGCACCCTAGAGACCCAGTACTTC	CASRRGTLETQYF
few	TRBV11-2	TRBJ2-1	-	TGTGCCAGCAGCCTCTCAGGAACCTACAATGAGCAGTTCTTC	CASSLSGTYNEQFF
few	TRBV6-2/TRBV6-3	TRBJ2-5	-	TGTGCCAGCAGTAGACGGGGTGCGGGGGAGACCCAGTACTTC	CASSRRGAGETQYF
-	TRBV30	TRBJ1-1	-	TGTGCCCAAAACCGGGGGAAGAACACTGAAGCTTTCTTT	CAQNRGKNTEAFF
-	TRBV19	TRBJ2-1	-	TGTGCCAGTAGTACCTCACAGGGTCCCAATGAGCAGTTCTTC	CASSTSQGPNEQFF